This T cell receptor (beta chain) was profiled in a study of blood T cell repertoires in COVID-19. Study context: PBMCs, B-cell-depleted T cells, or T cells provided the cDNA or gDNA that made up the material.

Followed longitudinally, the Seattle patients had been enrolled during active infection. Germline V gene sequence: CDR1 MNHNS, CDR2 SASEGT. V lost 7 bases and J 2 bases, leaving 11 bases between the germline ends. The CDR3 is 13 amino acids. This clone was found a few times. Original handling: By means of reference gene primer amplification, nucleated cell counts were estimated. Assay used: immunoSEQ multiplex PCR; TCRdb lists only in-frame clones, some missing. V and J calls and clone size are those listed in that table; D and trimming were worked out from the DNA. The table records 55,000 to 70,000 clones, roughly 91% of them present only once.

The TCR comes from a man aged 40-55 years with COVID-19, enrolled during active disease. The chain carries TRBV6-1 and TRBJ1-1; D might be TRBD1 (5 bases). What was sequenced was peripheral blood. Here the CDR3 DNA reads TGTGCCAGCACCCCACAGGTTAACACTGAAGCTTTCTTT. Its translation: CASTPQVNTEAFF.